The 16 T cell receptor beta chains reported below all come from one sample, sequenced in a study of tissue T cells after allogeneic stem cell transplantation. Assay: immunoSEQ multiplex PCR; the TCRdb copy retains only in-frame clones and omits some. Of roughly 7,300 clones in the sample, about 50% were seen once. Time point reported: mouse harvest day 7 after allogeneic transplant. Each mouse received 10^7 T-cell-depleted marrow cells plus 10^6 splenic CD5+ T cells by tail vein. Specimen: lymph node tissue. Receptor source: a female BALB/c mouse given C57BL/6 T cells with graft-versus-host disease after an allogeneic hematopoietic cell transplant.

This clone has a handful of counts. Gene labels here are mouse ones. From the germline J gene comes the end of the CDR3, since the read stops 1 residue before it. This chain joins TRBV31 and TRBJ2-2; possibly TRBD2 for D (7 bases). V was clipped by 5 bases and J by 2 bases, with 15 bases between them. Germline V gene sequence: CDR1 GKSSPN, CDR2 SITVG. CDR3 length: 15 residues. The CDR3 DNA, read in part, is TGTGCCTGGGCCCATGGGGGGCTTAACACCGGGCAGCTCTAC. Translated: CAWAHGGLNTGQLY. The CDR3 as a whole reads CAWAHGGLNTGQLYF.

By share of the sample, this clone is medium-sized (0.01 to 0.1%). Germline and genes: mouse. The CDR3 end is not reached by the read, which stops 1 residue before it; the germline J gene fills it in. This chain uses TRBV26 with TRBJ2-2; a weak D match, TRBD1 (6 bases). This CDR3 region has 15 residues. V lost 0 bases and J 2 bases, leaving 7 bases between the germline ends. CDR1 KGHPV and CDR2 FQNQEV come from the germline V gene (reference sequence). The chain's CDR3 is CASSLSRGNTGQLYF. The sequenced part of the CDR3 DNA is TGTGCCAGCAGTCTGTCGAGGGGGAACACCGGGCAGCTCTAC.

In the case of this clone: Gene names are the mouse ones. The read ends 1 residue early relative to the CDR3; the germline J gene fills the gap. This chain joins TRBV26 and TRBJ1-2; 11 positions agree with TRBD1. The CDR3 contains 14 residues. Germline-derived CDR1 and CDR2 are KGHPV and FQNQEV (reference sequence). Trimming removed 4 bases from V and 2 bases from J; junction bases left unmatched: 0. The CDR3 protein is CASSRTGGNSDYTF. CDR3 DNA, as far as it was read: TGTGCCAGCAGTCGGACAGGGGGCAACTCCGACTACACC.

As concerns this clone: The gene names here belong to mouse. Incomplete CDR3 DNA: TGTGCCAGCATGACTGGGGGGAGGGACACCCAGTAC. It encodes CASMTGGRDTQY. The full CDR3 sequence reads CASMTGGRDTQYF. This chain links TRBV13-3 with TRBJ2-5; 10 nucleotides match TRBD2. The read is 1 residue too short to cover the CDR3 end, so that end is filled in from the germline J gene. V dropped 6 bases and J dropped 6; count of bases not matched to a gene: 4. Germline V gene data show CDR1 as NNHDY and CDR2 as SYVADS. This CDR3 has 13 residues.

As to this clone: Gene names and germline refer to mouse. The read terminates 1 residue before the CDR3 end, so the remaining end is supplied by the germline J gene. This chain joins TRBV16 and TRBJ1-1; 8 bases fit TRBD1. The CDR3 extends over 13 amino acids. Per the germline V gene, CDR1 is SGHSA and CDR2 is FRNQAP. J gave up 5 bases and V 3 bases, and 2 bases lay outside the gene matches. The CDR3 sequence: CASSLDRETEVFF. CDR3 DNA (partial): TGTGCAAGCAGCTTGGACAGGGAGACAGAAGTCTTC.

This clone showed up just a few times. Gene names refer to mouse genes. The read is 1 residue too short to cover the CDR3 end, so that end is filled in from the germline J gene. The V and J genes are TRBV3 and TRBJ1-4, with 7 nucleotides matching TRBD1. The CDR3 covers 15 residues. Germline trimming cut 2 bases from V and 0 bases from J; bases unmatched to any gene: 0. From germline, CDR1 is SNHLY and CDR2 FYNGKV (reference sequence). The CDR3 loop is CASSLQGVSNERLFF. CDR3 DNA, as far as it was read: TGTGCCAGCAGCTTACAGGGGGTTTCCAACGAAAGATTATTT. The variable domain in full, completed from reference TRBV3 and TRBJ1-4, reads GPKVLQIPSHQIIDMGQMVTLNCDPVSNHLYFYWYKQILGQQMEFLVNFYNGKVMEKSKLFKDQFSVERPDGSYFTLKIQPTALEDSAVYFCASSLQGVSNERLFFGHGTKLSVL.

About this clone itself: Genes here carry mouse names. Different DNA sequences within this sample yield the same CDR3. The sequenced part of the CDR3 DNA is TGTGCAAGCAGCTTAGAAGGGGTCCAAGACACCCAGTAC. Encoded protein: CASSLEGVQDTQY. The entire CDR3 reads CASSLEGVQDTQYF. The chain employs TRBV16 and TRBJ2-5; TRBD1 is a possible D gene (5 bases). From the germline J gene comes the end of the CDR3, since the read stops 1 residue before it. The V gene lost 0 bases and the J gene lost 2 bases, with 6 bases spanning the gap. The germline V gene has CDR1 SGHSA and CDR2 FRNQAP. The CDR3 extends over 14 amino acids.

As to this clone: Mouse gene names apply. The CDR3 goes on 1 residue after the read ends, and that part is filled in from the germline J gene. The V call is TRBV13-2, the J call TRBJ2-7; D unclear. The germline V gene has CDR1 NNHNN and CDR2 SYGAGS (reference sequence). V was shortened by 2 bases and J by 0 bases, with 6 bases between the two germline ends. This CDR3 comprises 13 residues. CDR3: CASGEWSSYEQYF. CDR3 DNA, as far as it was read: TGTGCCAGCGGTGAATGGAGCTCCTATGAACAGTAC.

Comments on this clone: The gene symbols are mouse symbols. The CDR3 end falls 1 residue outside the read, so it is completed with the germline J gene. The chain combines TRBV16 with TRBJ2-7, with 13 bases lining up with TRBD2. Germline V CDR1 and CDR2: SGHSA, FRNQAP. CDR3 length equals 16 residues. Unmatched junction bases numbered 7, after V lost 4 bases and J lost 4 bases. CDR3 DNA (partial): TGTGCAAGCAGCTCCGGACTGGGGGGGCGCAGGTATGAACAGTAC. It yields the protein CASSSGLGGRRYEQY. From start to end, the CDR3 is CASSSGLGGRRYEQYF.

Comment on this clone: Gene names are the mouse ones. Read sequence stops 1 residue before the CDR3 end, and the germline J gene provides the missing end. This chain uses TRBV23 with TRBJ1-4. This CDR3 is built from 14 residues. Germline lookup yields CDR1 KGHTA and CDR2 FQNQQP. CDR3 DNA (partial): TGCTCCAGCAGTCAATCGGGGCAGAACGAAAGATTATTT. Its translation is CSSSQSGQNERLF. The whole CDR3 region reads CSSSQSGQNERLFF.

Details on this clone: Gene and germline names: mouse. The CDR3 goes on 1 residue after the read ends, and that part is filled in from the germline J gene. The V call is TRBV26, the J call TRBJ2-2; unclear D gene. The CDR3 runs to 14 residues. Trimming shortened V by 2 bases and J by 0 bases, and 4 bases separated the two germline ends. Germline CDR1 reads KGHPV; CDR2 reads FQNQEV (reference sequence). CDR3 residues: CASSLGANTGQLYF. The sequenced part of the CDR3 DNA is TGTGCCAGCAGTCTGGGAGCAAACACCGGGCAGCTCTAC.

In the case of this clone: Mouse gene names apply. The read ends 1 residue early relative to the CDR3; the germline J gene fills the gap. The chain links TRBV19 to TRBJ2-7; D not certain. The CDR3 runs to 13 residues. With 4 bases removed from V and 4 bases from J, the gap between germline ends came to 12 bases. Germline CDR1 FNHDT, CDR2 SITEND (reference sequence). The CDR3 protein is CASSPRYGYEQYF. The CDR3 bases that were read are TGTGCCAGCAGTCCCCGATACGGGTATGAACAGTAC.

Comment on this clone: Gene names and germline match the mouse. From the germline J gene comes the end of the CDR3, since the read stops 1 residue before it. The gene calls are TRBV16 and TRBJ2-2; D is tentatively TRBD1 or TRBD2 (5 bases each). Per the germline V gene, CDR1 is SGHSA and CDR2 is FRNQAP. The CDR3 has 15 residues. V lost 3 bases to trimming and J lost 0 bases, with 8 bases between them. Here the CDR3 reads CASSFRGSNTGQLYF. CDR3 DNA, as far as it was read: TGTGCAAGCAGCTTTCGGGGCTCAAACACCGGGCAGCTCTAC.

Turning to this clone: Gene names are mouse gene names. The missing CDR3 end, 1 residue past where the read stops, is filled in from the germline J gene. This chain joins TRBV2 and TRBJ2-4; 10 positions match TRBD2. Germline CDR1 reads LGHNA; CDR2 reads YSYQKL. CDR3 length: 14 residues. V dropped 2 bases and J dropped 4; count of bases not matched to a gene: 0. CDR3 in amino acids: CASSQTGGENTLYF. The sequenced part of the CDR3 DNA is TGTGCCAGCAGCCAAACTGGGGGGGAAAACACCTTGTAC.

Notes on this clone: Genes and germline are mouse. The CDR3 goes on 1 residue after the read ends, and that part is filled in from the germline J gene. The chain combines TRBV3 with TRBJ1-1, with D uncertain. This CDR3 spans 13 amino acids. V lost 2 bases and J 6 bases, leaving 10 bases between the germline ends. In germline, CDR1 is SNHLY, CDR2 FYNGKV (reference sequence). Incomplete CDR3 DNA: TGTGCCAGCAGCTTATCCGGGCGCCCAGAAGTCTTC. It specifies CASSLSGRPEVF. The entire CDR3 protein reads CASSLSGRPEVFF.

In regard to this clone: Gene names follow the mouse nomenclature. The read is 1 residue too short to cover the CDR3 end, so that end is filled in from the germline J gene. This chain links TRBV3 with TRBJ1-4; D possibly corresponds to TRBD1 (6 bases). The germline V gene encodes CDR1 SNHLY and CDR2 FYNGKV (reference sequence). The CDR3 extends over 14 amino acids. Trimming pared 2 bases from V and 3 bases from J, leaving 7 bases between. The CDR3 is CASSLQGTNERLFF. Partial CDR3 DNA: TGTGCCAGCAGCTTACAGGGGACCAACGAAAGATTATTT.